Given below is one T cell receptor beta chain in context. Its antigen is unidentified. The immunoSEQ assay was v3.0, run at survey level. Produced via immunoSEQ multiplex PCR; TCRdb's table is partial and in-frame only. The sample includes about 7,800 clones, roughly 80% of them seen just once. Trimming cost V 1 base and J 8 bases; bases outside gene matches: 6. Looked up from germline, CDR1 is MNHNS and CDR2 is SASEGT. The CDR3 extends over 15 amino acids. The data originate from a study of long-term antiretroviral therapy in people with HIV. Study-level information: Specimens dating back about a decade before the 2015 immediate-ART recommendation are the oldest included. Findings and limits, study-wide: Pre-ART expanded TRB clones stayed dominant throughout, though often decreasing after ART.

The sequences come from unsorted PBMCs, collected 0.6 years before starting antiretroviral therapy. This clonotype originated in a man aged 40-49 years with HIV. The gene calls are TRBV6-1 and TRBJ1-1; 11 bases are a match to TRBD1. CDR3: CASSEVGQGVTEAFF. CDR3 bases: TGTGCCAGCAGTGAAGTGGGACAGGGGGTAACGGAAGCTTTCTTT.